This passage covers 26 T cell receptor beta chains from one sample sequenced in a study of CD8 T cells in ankylosing spondylitis. Their cognate antigens are unknown. Study-wide findings and caveats: Characteristic, it appeared, of ankylosing spondylitis blood was a TCR beta motif of roughly eight highly homologous variants.

TCRdb fed the 5' RACE reads into MiXCR, producing one record per CDR3 protein. This table has about 480,000 distinct CDR3 sequences, 15% to 20% appearing once. Sequencing was performed on blood, either unsorted or a sorted T cell fraction (not recorded which). Receptors originate from a male donor with ankylosing spondylitis.

This clonotype has at least ten counts. CDR3 residues: CASREQGNNSPLHF. The CDR3 nucleotides read TGTGCCAGCAGGGAACAGGGGAACAATTCACCCCTCCACTTT. The V and J genes are TRBV25-1 and TRBJ1-6; 7 bases map to TRBD1. CDR1 and CDR2 from the germline V gene are MGHDK and SYGVNS. V lost 6 bases and J lost 7; bases outside the gene matches: 6. This CDR3 has 14 residues. The whole variable domain, filled in from reference TRBV25-1 and TRBJ1-6, reads EADIYQTPRYLVIGTGKKITLECSQTMGHDKMYWYQQDPGMELHLIHYSYGVNSTEKGDLSSESTVSRIRTEHFPLTLESARPSHTSQYLCASREQGNNSPLHFGNGTRLTVT.

There are many counts of this clonotype. The chain uses TRBV7-7 and TRBJ2-2; TRBD2 matches at 7 bases. The V segment lost 3 bases and the J segment 0 bases; nucleotides outside the gene matches: 4. The length of the CDR3 is 16 residues. In germline, CDR1 is SSHAT, CDR2 FNYEAQ (reference sequence). CDR3 sequence: CASSLGAGTNTGELFF. The CDR3 DNA follows: TGTGCCAGCAGCTTGGGAGCGGGGACGAACACCGGGGAGCTGTTTTTT.

This clonotype was counted a few times. The chain links TRBV20-1 to TRBJ1-5, with a tentative D call TRBD1 (6 bases). V was cut by 0 bases and J by 6 bases, with 12 bases left in between. Germline CDR1 DFQATT, CDR2 SNEGSKA (reference sequence). The CDR3 length is 14 residues. The CDR3 loop reads CSARDGGGGQPQHF. The DNA for the CDR3 is TGCAGTGCTAGAGATGGGGGGGGCGGTCAGCCCCAGCATTTT.

The sample holds many counts of this clonotype. The V and J genes are TRBV12-3 or TRBV12-4 and TRBJ2-1, with D tentatively TRBD1 or TRBD2 (5 bases each). The V end lost 3 bases, the J end lost 11 bases, and 11 bases lay between the germline ends. CDR3 length: 12 residues. For the CDR3, the DNA is TGTGCCAGCAGTTTCCGGGACCTCAAGCAGTTCTTC. This sequence encodes CASSFRDLKQFF.

The chain links TRBV5-1 to TRBJ2-7; TRBD1 matches 8 bases. This CDR3 region has 15 residues. J gave up 6 bases and V 3 bases, and 11 bases lay outside the gene matches. Germline assignment: CDR1 SGHRS and CDR2 YFSETQ. CDR3 residues: CASSSSGTGAGEQYF. In DNA, the CDR3 is TGCGCCAGCAGCTCATCCGGGACAGGAGCAGGCGAGCAGTACTTC.

This clonotype turned up a few times. The chain links TRBV27 to TRBJ2-1, with D unclear. Deletions cut 7 bases from V and 5 bases from J, with 12 bases between. Germline CDR1 MNHEY, CDR2 SMNVEV (reference sequence). The CDR3 has 13 residues. The CDR3 bases are TGTGCCAGCAAGCTCAGAGACAACAATGAGCAGTTCTTC. Residues: CASKLRDNNEQFF.

The table lists this clonotype with a few counts. This chain uses TRBV20-1 with TRBJ2-7; TRBD1 aligns across 7 bases. Germline V gives CDR1 DFQATT, CDR2 SNEGSKA (reference sequence). The CDR3 sequence is 14 residues long. V gave up 5 bases and J gave up 4 bases; unmatched junction bases: 11. The chain's CDR3 is CSAFRRQGTYEQYF. For the CDR3, the DNA is TGCAGTGCTTTCCGGAGACAGGGCACTTACGAGCAGTACTTC.

Many counts were recorded for this clonotype. The chain employs TRBV10-3 and TRBJ1-3, with 7 bases lining up with TRBD1. With V trimmed by 2 bases and J by 0 bases, 4 bases remained unmatched. This CDR3 contains 16 residues. Germline CDR1 ENHRY, CDR2 SYGVKD. The CDR3 region is CAISERDSNSGNTIYF. The CDR3 region has the DNA TGTGCCATCAGTGAGCGGGACAGTAACTCTGGAAACACCATATATTTT.

The V gene is TRBV6-2 or TRBV6-3, the J gene TRBJ1-5; 7 bases align to TRBD1. Unmatched junction bases numbered 5, after V lost 6 bases and J lost 3 bases. CDR3 length: 14 amino acids. Germline V gene data show CDR1 as MNHEY and CDR2 as SVGEGT. CDR3 in DNA: TGTGCCAGCAGCGACAGGGCTATCAATCAGCCCCAGCATTTT. Translated, it gives CASSDRAINQPQHF.

The genes are TRBV4-3 and TRBJ2-5; no clear D gene. This CDR3 has 15 amino acids. Germline lookup yields CDR1 LGHNA and CDR2 YSLEER. The ends were cut back, 0 bases at V and 1 base at J, with 9 bases in the middle. The CDR3: CASSQEGLIQETQYF. The CDR3 coding sequence is TGCGCCAGCAGCCAAGAGGGCCTGATCCAAGAGACCCAGTACTTC.

This clonotype was recorded a few times. The chain is built from TRBV7-9 and TRBJ1-1, with D perhaps TRBD1 (5 bases). Germline loops: CDR1 SEHNR, CDR2 FQNEAQ (reference sequence). The CDR3 is made up of 13 amino acids. The ends were cut back, 4 bases at V and 1 base at J, with 7 bases in the middle. The CDR3 loop is CASSWGKNTEAFF. The CDR3 DNA reads TGTGCCAGCAGCTGGGGGAAGAACACTGAAGCTTTCTTT. The whole variable domain, remainder taken from reference TRBV7-9 and TRBJ1-1, is DTGVSQNPRHKITKRGQNVTFRCDPISEHNRLYWYRQTLGQGPEFLTYFQNEAQLEKSRLLSDRFSAERPKGSFSTLEIQRTEQGDSAMYLCASSWGKNTEAFFGQGTRLTVV.

This clonotype was seen at least ten times. The rearrangement links TRBV12-3 or TRBV12-4 to TRBJ2-5, with TRBD1 matching over 9 bases. The CDR3 contains 15 residues. With 3 bases clipped from V and 2 bases from J, the junction kept 4 bases outside the gene matches. The CDR3 DNA follows: TGTGCCAGCAGTTTGGGACAGGGTGGGCAAGAGACCCAGTACTTC. This encodes CASSLGQGGQETQYF.

Many counts were recorded for this clonotype. The V call is TRBV7-6, the J call TRBJ1-5, with TRBD1 matching over 7 bases. Germline assignment: CDR1 SGHVS and CDR2 FNYEAQ. V lost 2 bases, J lost 4 bases, and 5 bases stayed unmatched. The CDR3 has 15 amino acids. The DNA for the CDR3 is TGTGCCAGCAGCTTACAGACAGGGTGGAATCAGCCCCAGCATTTT. This encodes CASSLQTGWNQPQHF.

The V and J genes are TRBV2 and TRBJ2-7; 8 positions agree with TRBD1. Germline lookup yields CDR1 SNHLY and CDR2 FYNNEI. J gave up 2 bases and V 6 bases, and 3 bases lay outside the gene matches. There are 13 residues in the CDR3. In DNA, the CDR3 is TGTGCCAGCAGGGTGGACAGGGCCTACGAGCAGTACTTC. Translation gives CASRVDRAYEQYF.

The rearrangement joins TRBV20-1 to TRBJ2-1; 12 bases map to TRBD2. CDR1 and CDR2 from the germline V gene are DFQATT and SNEGSKA (reference sequence). This CDR3 contains 17 residues. The J segment lost 5 bases and the V segment lost 1 base, leaving 9 bases of the junction unmatched. The CDR3 DNA reads as TGCAGTGCTAGAGTTCGTCTAGCGGGGGGGACCAACAATGAGCAGTTCTTC. This translates into CSARVRLAGGTNNEQFF.

This clonotype was counted ten times or more. The chain links TRBV29-1 to TRBJ2-1; D gene uncertain. Trimming pared 7 bases from V and 3 bases from J, leaving 13 bases between. This CDR3 contains 13 residues. Per the germline V gene, CDR1 is SQVTM and CDR2 is ANQGSEA. The CDR3 spells CSARQRGYNEQFF. In DNA, the CDR3 is TGCAGCGCCCGGCAACGAGGCTACAATGAGCAGTTCTTC.

This clonotype has at least ten counts. The rearrangement joins TRBV7-9 to TRBJ2-5, with D possibly TRBD1 on 5 matching bases. The CDR3 runs to 16 residues. Germline CDR1 is SEHNR and CDR2 is FQNEAQ (reference sequence). Deletions cut 0 bases from V and 3 bases from J, with 14 bases between. The CDR3 spells CASSLAGQPPKETQYF. As DNA, the CDR3 is TGTGCCAGCAGCTTAGCGGGGCAGCCGCCCAAAGAGACCCAGTACTTC. The entire variable domain, with the rest obtained from reference TRBV7-9 and TRBJ2-5, is as follows: DTGVSQNPRHKITKRGQNVTFRCDPISEHNRLYWYRQTLGQGPEFLTYFQNEAQLEKSRLLSDRFSAERPKGSFSTLEIQRTEQGDSAMYLCASSLAGQPPKETQYFGPGTRLLVL.

This chain uses TRBV27 with TRBJ1-4; tentative D call: TRBD1 (6 bases). CDR3 length equals 15 residues. The V end lost 5 bases, the J end lost 0 bases, and 10 bases lay between the germline ends. Germline CDR1 and CDR2: MNHEY and SMNVEV (reference sequence). The CDR3 DNA is TGTGCCAGCAGTCCTACAGGGACAACTAATGAAAAACTGTTTTTT. Translation gives CASSPTGTTNEKLFF.

The chain carries TRBV10-3 and TRBJ2-1, with 11 bases that match TRBD2. The germline CDR1 and CDR2 sequences are ENHRY and SYGVKD. With V trimmed by 2 bases and J by 9 bases, 9 bases remained unmatched. This CDR3 is built from 16 residues. For the CDR3, the DNA is TGTGCCATCAGTGAGGCGGCTAGCGGGAGGAGGAGTGAGCAGTTCTTC. It encodes CAISEAASGRRSEQFF.

This clonotype was seen only a few times. The J gene is TRBJ2-7, the V gene TRBV20-1, with a possible D match to TRBD2 (5 bases). The CDR3 totals 11 residues. CDR1 is DFQATT, CDR2 SNEGSKA, per germline (reference sequence). The V end lost 2 bases, the J end lost 9 bases, and 11 bases lay between the germline ends. The CDR3: CSARSARGQYF. DNA for the CDR3: TGCAGTGCTAGATCGGCCCGGGGGCAGTACTTC.

This clonotype was observed a few times. This sequence joins TRBV2 and TRBJ2-2; 9 nucleotides line up with TRBD1. CDR3 length equals 17 residues. V was pared by 2 bases and J by 6 bases, with 10 bases of the junction left unmatched. The germline gives CDR1 SNHLY, CDR2 FYNNEI. The CDR3 here is CASSEPPGQGFPGELFF. The DNA of the CDR3 is TGTGCCAGCAGTGAACCACCGGGACAGGGATTCCCCGGGGAGCTGTTTTTT.

The table lists this clonotype with a few counts. The chain employs TRBV6-5 and TRBJ2-3; D is uncertain. The V gene lost 2 bases and the J gene lost 4 bases, with 16 bases spanning the gap. CDR1 MNHEY and CDR2 SVGAGI come from the germline V gene. CDR3 size: 16 residues. The chain's CDR3 is CASSYEARQPPDTQYF. CDR3 sequence (DNA): TGTGCCAGCAGTTACGAGGCCAGACAACCACCAGATACGCAGTATTTT.

The chain couples TRBV9 to TRBJ2-3; perhaps TRBD1 as D (6 bases). CDR3 length: 18 residues. V lost 0 bases and J 2 bases, leaving 19 bases between the germline ends. The V gene's germline CDR1 is SGDLS and CDR2 YYNGEE. The CDR3: CASSVAVNTGQPTDTQYF. The CDR3 DNA sequence: TGTGCCAGCAGCGTAGCTGTAAATACCGGACAGCCCACAGATACGCAGTATTTT.

V usage is TRBV7-9 and J usage is TRBJ2-7; D tentatively reads TRBD1 or TRBD2 (5 bases each). Germline CDR1 is SEHNR and CDR2 is FQNEAQ (reference sequence). With 5 bases removed from V and 8 bases from J, the gap between germline ends came to 10 bases. This CDR3 has 11 amino acids. The CDR3, as DNA: TGTGCCAGCAGCCGGGACGCCAAGCAGTACTTC. It translates to CASSRDAKQYF.

This clonotype occurred a few times. The genes are TRBV28 and TRBJ1-6; D remains ambiguous. Looked up from germline, CDR1 is MDHEN and CDR2 is SYDVKM. Trimming cost V 4 bases and J 6 bases, with 16 bases left between them. This CDR3 has 16 residues. The CDR3 DNA sequence: TGTGCCAGCAGTTCACACCAAGGGCTCAGTAATTCACCCCTCCACTTT. This sequence encodes CASSSHQGLSNSPLHF.

The chain recombines TRBV6-2 or TRBV6-3 with TRBJ2-7, with TRBD2 identical over 8 bases. This CDR3 has 13 amino acids. Trimming took 7 bases from V and 6 from J; bases not matched to a gene: 8. Germline V gives CDR1 MNHEY, CDR2 SVGEGT. CDR3 sequence reads: CASKLAVPSEQYF. The CDR3 DNA reads as TGTGCCAGCAAACTAGCGGTGCCCAGCGAGCAGTACTTC.